This T cell receptor (beta chain) was captured in a study of human T cells and chemical hapten exposure. This clonotype was seen only a few times. TCRdb ran MiXCR on the RACE reads and lists one entry per CDR3 protein. The sample carries tens of thousands of distinct CDR3 sequences, 11% recorded once. Germline V lookup: CDR1 MDHEN, CDR2 SYDVKM. The CDR3 runs 15 residues. The V end lost 5 bases, the J end lost 4 bases, and 14 bases lay between the germline ends. Time point of the sample: patch test 3, about 24 weeks after DPC sensitization. Treatment defined: therapeutic diphenylcyclopropenone sensitization with weekly scalp DPC.

Source: whole blood, taken in connection with sensitization to the hapten diphenylcyclopropenone (DPC). The V call is TRBV28, the J call TRBJ2-2; no clear D. This sequence originates from a woman aged 45-65 years with alopecia areata. Some clones in this sample may be carry-over from other donors' samples. The CDR3 coding sequence is TGTGCCAGCAGTCTCCGGACCCCGCGCACCGGGGAGCTGTTTTTT. Its translation: CASSLRTPRTGELFF.